A single sample is the source of the 10 T cell receptor beta chains below, sequenced in a study of blood T cell repertoires in COVID-19. Data came from immunoSEQ multiplex PCR; TCRdb stores just in-frame clones and leaves some out. Of around 330,000 clones listed, approximately 90% were seen once; the top ten hold roughly 1.7%. Sequenced input: peripheral blood. Receptors originate from a woman in her twenties or thirties with COVID-19, enrolled during active disease.

The chain is built from TRBV4-1 and TRBJ1-1; 7 nucleotides line up with TRBD1. J lost 11 bases, V lost 2 bases, and 11 bases had no gene match. CDR3 size: 14 residues. Germline CDR1 and CDR2: MGHRA and YSYEKL. The CDR3 DNA sequence: TGCGCCAGCAGCCAATACTCAGACAGGGTGAGGGCTTTCTTT. Translated: CASSQYSDRVRAFF.

In its sample, this clone was seen once. The chain couples TRBV18 to TRBJ2-6, with a tentative D call TRBD2 (6 bases). Per the germline V gene, CDR1 is KGHSH and CDR2 is LQKENI. Trimming took 3 bases from V and 2 from J, leaving 11 bases between them. This CDR3 has 16 residues. The CDR3 nucleotides are TGTGCCAGCTCACCGGTCGGAGGGCCTGGGGCCAACGTCCTGACTTTC. It encodes CASSPVGGPGANVLTF.

This clone was detected once. The chain links TRBV5-1 to TRBJ1-1; no clear D gene. CDR3 length equals 15 residues. Trimming cost V 4 bases and J 1 base, with 14 bases left between them. Germline assignment: CDR1 SGHRS and CDR2 YFSETQ. The CDR3 DNA is TGCGCCAGCAGCCCGTTGACAAATTGGAACACTGAAGCTTTCTTT. As protein: CASSPLTNWNTEAFF.

This chain links TRBV10-3 with TRBJ1-1, with 7 bases fitting TRBD1. The CDR3 runs 14 residues. With V trimmed by 5 bases and J by 0 bases, 3 bases remained unmatched. CDR1 and CDR2 from the germline V gene are ENHRY and SYGVKD. CDR3 amino acids: CAISRDSMNTEAFF. CDR3 coding DNA: TGTGCCATCAGTCGGGACAGCATGAACACTGAAGCTTTCTTT.

CDR3 sequence reads: CASRPTEFSPLHF. CDR3 sequence (DNA): TGTGCCAGCAGACCGACAGAATTTTCACCCCTCCACTTT. The rearrangement uses TRBV6-5 and TRBJ1-6; D might be TRBD1 (5 bases). This CDR3 comprises 13 residues. Trimming took 6 bases from V and 9 from J, leaving 12 bases between them. Germline CDR1 and CDR2: MNHEY and SVGAGI.

On this clone itself: An end of the junction differs from the germline gene, which may be a read error. The chain employs TRBV28 and TRBJ1-2; D might be TRBD1 (5 bases). In germline, CDR1 is MDHEN, CDR2 SYDVKM. The CDR3 consists of 16 residues. CDR3 bases: TGTGCCAGCACTTTAACCCCCAGGGCTTTAGGTCATGGCTACACCTTC. It specifies CASTLTPRALGHGYTF.

The chain recombines TRBV27 with TRBJ1-2, with D tentatively TRBD1 (5 bases). The CDR3 extends over 18 amino acids. Germline loops: CDR1 MNHEY, CDR2 SMNVEV (reference sequence). The V gene lost 5 bases and the J gene lost 5 bases, with 27 bases spanning the gap. The DNA of the CDR3 is TGTGCCAGCAGTAGCCACTCGAGGGGACTCGCCCCCCTTTATGGCTACACCTTC. Its translation: CASSSHSRGLAPLYGYTF.

The J gene is TRBJ1-2, the V gene TRBV27; the D is unclear. The CDR3 is made up of 16 amino acids. The germline gives CDR1 MNHEY, CDR2 SMNVEV (reference sequence). V lost 5 bases and J lost 0, with 16 bases in between. The CDR3 loop reads CASSPLLYGANYGYTF. CDR3 nucleotide sequence: TGTGCCAGCAGTCCCCTCTTATACGGGGCTAACTATGGCTACACCTTC.

The DNA of the CDR3 is TGTGCCACCAGCAGGGGGGACACAAGCTCTGGAAACACCATATATTTT. This translates into CATSRGDTSSGNTIYF. The chain joins TRBV15 to TRBJ1-3; D is perhaps TRBD1 (6 bases). The germline V gene encodes CDR1 LNHNV and CDR2 YYDKDF (reference sequence). The CDR3 covers 16 residues. Trimming cost V 3 bases and J 0 bases, with 12 bases left between them.

The V gene is TRBV5-1, the J gene TRBJ2-2; 11 bases fit TRBD1. Losses at the gene ends were 0 bases for V and 7 bases for J; bases not matched to a gene: 5. There are 16 residues in the CDR3. CDR1 is SGHRS, CDR2 YFSETQ, per germline. The CDR3 sequence is CASSLAGTGGDGELFF. The CDR3 nucleotides are TGCGCCAGCAGCTTGGCCGGGACAGGGGGAGACGGGGAGCTGTTTTTT.